This T cell receptor beta chain comes out of a study of blood T cell repertoires in COVID-19 (dated by TCRdb to 2020 to 2022). A note on the overall study: The collaborator samples originated in the United States, Italy and Spain and spanned the acute and convalescent phases of COVID-19. Subjects who had been exposed to COVID-19, were actively infected with it, or had recovered from it provided the deeply sampled blood TCRbeta repertoires that made up the dataset. Where available, HLA class I and class II types were taken from metadata supplied by the sample provider and were not determined by assay-based typing. The prospective study material was composed of cDNA or gDNA derived from T cells, B-cell-depleted T cells, or PBMCs. The repertoires were made available in a free public database intended to serve as a resource for research on the immune response to SARS-CoV-2. The samples were drawn from two sources: the first 160 participants of the ongoing ImmuneRACE study, and 950 to 1,500 subjects contributed by 6 global collaborators. The sample metadata nearly always contained a de-identified subject ID, COVID-19 status, age in years and sex. The paper as a whole reports these results and caveats: How much clinical and demographic metadata was included differed by source and by participant, and the metadata was provided uncurated.

Whole blood was collected in K2EDTA tubes by collaborating institutions according to the institutions' own protocols. Collaborator samples were shipped for TCRbeta analysis as frozen whole blood, isolated PBMCs, or DNA extracted from either sample type. Points on this clone: Its binding antigen is unknown. Base-call qualities are not available, and no considerably larger clone is one nucleotide away.

V loses 6 bases at its end and J loses 0 bases; junction bases beyond the gene matches: 9. CDR1 and CDR2 are read off the germline V gene (reference sequence) as MNHEY and SMNVEV. The CDR3 sequence holds 17 residues, the cysteine and phenylalanine included. Of the read, only the CDR3 DNA is kept; its 51 bases are in frame from base 1. TCRbeta CDR3 regions were amplified from genomic DNA using the immunoSEQ Assay, a bias-controlled multiplex PCR. Processing in the source paper ran as follows. The number of nucleated cells in each sample was estimated by amplification of reference gene primers within the assay. To quantify the absolute abundance of each unique TCRbeta CDR3 rearrangement, sequence reads were collapsed and filtered. Productive Simpson clonality was computed per sample as the square root of Simpson's diversity index over productive rearrangements. As stored in TCRdb, this immuneACCESS dataset retains in-frame rearrangements with V and J assigned. A fraction of the clones does not appear; measured against another copy, unresolved V genes explain less than half of the discrepancy, and the remainder lacks a known reason. That table gives V, J and clone size, and the DNA gave D and trimming. The sample profile shows roughly 700,000 clones; about nine tenths of them were found once. Under 0.3% of the sample is held by the ten biggest clonotypes.

This chain joins TRBV27 to TRBJ1-1; the central 11 bases match TRBD1. The TCR was taken from a woman between 18 and 29 years old with acute or convalescent COVID-19. The source material was peripheral blood. The CDR3 region: CASSSERTGGLNTEAFF. The nucleotide sequence reads as follows: TGTGCCAGCAGCAGTGAACGGACAGGGGGCTTGAACACTGAAGCTTTCTTT.